Here is one T cell receptor beta chain with its context. Trimming shortened V by 1 base and J by 4 bases, and 14 bases separated the two germline ends. The CDR3 extends over 15 amino acids. CDR1 and CDR2 from the germline V gene are SGHDT and YYEEEE. The source of the sample is a study of blood T cell repertoires in COVID-19. Background on the study: From T cells, B-cell-depleted T cells, or PBMCs came the material, which was cDNA or gDNA.

Per the authors' pipeline: Estimated nucleated cell counts came from reference gene primer amplification. Sequencing used immunoSEQ multiplex PCR; TCRdb keeps in-frame clones, though not all of them. D and trimming were read from the DNA, whereas the V and J calls and clone size are those reported in that table. The table records some 200,000 clones, roughly 80% of them present only once. In Seattle, patients joined the study during active infection and were tracked longitudinally. This clonotype originated in a woman of 80 years or more with COVID-19, enrolled during active disease. Sequencing used peripheral blood. The chain combines TRBV5-6 with TRBJ1-2, with a weak D call TRBD1 (5 bases). The CDR3 loop is CASSLRGPDTYGYTF. Here the CDR3 DNA reads TGTGCCAGCAGCTTGAGAGGCCCGGACACCTATGGCTACACCTTC.